This is a list of T cell receptor beta chains from one sample in a study of blood T cell repertoires in COVID-19. Measured with immunoSEQ multiplex PCR; TCRdb has only the in-frame clones, and not every one. This sample yields over 200,000 clones, of which approximately 90% are seen a single time; about 14% belongs to the top ten. Sequences were obtained from PBMCs or T cells enriched from blood (not recorded which). The origin of the receptors is a man aged 18 to 35 who had recovered from COVID-19. CDR3s include the opening cysteine and the closing phenylalanine or tryptophan. Fields, in order: clone size, J gene, V gene, D gene, CDR3 protein, CDR3 DNA. A D gene is named only where the DNA matches it firmly. Clone sizes are given selectively: once, few, many, or a class where the clone is expanded.

- | TRBJ1-1 | TRBV27 | - | CASSSNRQLMNTEAFF | TGTGCCAGCAGTTCAAACAGGCAGCTAATGAACACTGAAGCTTTCTTT
- | TRBJ1-2 | TRBV18 | TRBD1 | CASSLGTGAYGYTF | TGTGCCAGCTCCCTCGGGACAGGGGCTTATGGCTACACCTTC
- | TRBJ2-3 | TRBV28 | - | CASSGRGGITDTQYF | TGTGCCAGCAGTGGCCGGGGCGGGATTACAGATACGCAGTATTTT
- | TRBJ2-2 | TRBV4-2 | TRBD1 | CASSQDPQGDTGELFF | TGTGCCAGCAGCCAGGACCCACAGGGGGACACCGGGGAGCTGTTTTTT
- | TRBJ2-5 | TRBV4-2 | TRBD1 | CASSQDLTRQGIFTQYF | TGTGCCAGCAGCCAAGATCTTACGAGACAGGGGATTTTTACCCAGTACTTC
few | TRBJ1-1 | TRBV27 | - | CASSLYGWGGVNTEAFF | TGTGCCAGCAGTTTATACGGGTGGGGAGGAGTGAACACTGAAGCTTTCTTT
- | TRBJ2-7 | TRBV5-1 | TRBD1 | CASSPQTGVAYEQYF | TGCGCCAGCAGCCCACAGACAGGGGTTGCCTACGAGCAGTACTTC
- | TRBJ2-2 | TRBV7-2 | - | CASSPMVQLKNTGELFF | TGTGCCAGCAGCCCCATGGTGCAGTTAAAGAACACCGGGGAGCTGTTTTTT
- | TRBJ1-1 | TRBV5-4 | - | CASSLFGENTEAFF | TGTGCCAGCAGCTTGTTCGGGGAGAACACTGAAGCTTTCTTT
- | TRBJ1-2 | TRBV6-4 | TRBD1 | CASSAITGDGAYGYTF | TGTGCCAGCAGTGCCATCACAGGGGACGGAGCCTATGGCTACACCTTC
- | TRBJ2-6 | TRBV6-5 | - | CASSSTGSGANVLTF | TGTGCCAGCAGTTCTACGGGCTCTGGGGCCAACGTCCTGACTTTC
- | TRBJ2-7 | TRBV7-9 | TRBD1 | CASSRPGQGAYEQYF | TGTGCCAGCAGCCGGCCGGGACAGGGGGCCTACGAGCAGTACTTC
- | TRBJ1-2 | TRBV5-1 | - | CASSLDGSSNYGYTF | TGCGCCAGCAGCTTGGATGGCAGTTCTAACTATGGCTACACCTTC
- | TRBJ1-1 | TRBV2 | - | CASSDRKAFF | TGTGCCAGCAGTGACAGAAAAGCTTTCTTT
- | TRBJ1-1 | TRBV27 | - | CASSLLRKGAAEAFF | TGTGCCAGCAGTTTATTACGGAAAGGGGCTGCTGAAGCTTTCTTT
- | TRBJ1-5 | TRBV4-2 | - | CASSQESYSNQPQHF | TGTGCCAGCAGCCAAGAGAGTTATAGCAATCAGCCCCAGCATTTT
- | TRBJ2-2 | TRBV5-1 | TRBD1 | CASTLGQGVTGELFF | TGCGCCAGCACCCTAGGACAGGGTGTCACCGGGGAGCTGTTTTTT